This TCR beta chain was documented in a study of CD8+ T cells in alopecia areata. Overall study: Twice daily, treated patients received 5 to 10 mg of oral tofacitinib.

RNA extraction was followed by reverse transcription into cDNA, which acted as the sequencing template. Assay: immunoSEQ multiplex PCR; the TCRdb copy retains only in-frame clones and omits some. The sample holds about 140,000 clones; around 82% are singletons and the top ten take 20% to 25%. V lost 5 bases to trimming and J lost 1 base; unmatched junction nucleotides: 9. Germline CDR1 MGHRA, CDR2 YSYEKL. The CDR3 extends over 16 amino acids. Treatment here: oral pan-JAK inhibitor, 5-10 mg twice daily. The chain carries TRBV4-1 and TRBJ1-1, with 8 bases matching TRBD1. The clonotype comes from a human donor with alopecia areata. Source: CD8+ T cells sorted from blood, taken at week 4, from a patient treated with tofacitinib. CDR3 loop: CASSAIRGTGNTEAFF. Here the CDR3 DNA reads TGCGCCAGCAGCGCTATTAGAGGGACAGGGAACACTGAAGCTTTCTTT.